The 22 T cell receptor beta chains reported below all come from one sample, sequenced in a study of shared clonotypes between healthy human individuals. Clones were read by immunoSEQ multiplex PCR, and TCRdb kept only the in-frame ones, dropping some. This sample yields 450,000 to 500,000 clones, of which about 72% are seen a single time; around 12% belongs to the top ten. Sequencing input: PBMCs. These receptors were collected from a middle-aged woman in good health. Some clones in this sample may be carry-over from other donors' samples.

This sequence joins TRBV15 and TRBJ1-2, with 11 positions matching TRBD1. J was trimmed by 5 bases and V by 5 bases; bases with no gene match: 7. This CDR3 is built from 15 residues. In germline, CDR1 is LNHNV, CDR2 YYDKDF (reference sequence). CDR3 amino acids: CATSPGTGGWYGYTF. The CDR3 DNA reads as TGTGCCACCAGCCCAGGGACAGGGGGGTGGTATGGCTACACCTTC.

The V gene is TRBV5-1, the J gene TRBJ1-5; TRBD1 matches 8 bases. Germline lookup yields CDR1 SGHRS and CDR2 YFSETQ. V gave up 2 bases and J gave up 5 bases; unmatched junction bases: 6. CDR3 length: 15 residues. CDR3 nucleotides: TGCGCCAGCAGCTTTACAGGGGGAGGCGATCAGCCCCAGCATTTT. Amino acids: CASSFTGGGDQPQHF.

The V gene is TRBV18, the J gene TRBJ2-2; 14 bases are shared with TRBD2. The junction had 6 bases not matched to a gene; V was cut back by 3 bases and J by 0 bases. The CDR3 spans 19 residues. From germline, CDR1 is KGHSH and CDR2 LQKENI. The CDR3 reads CASSPNMGLAGANTGELFF. Written as DNA, the CDR3 is TGTGCCAGCTCACCCAACATGGGACTAGCGGGAGCGAACACCGGGGAGCTGTTTTTT. Together with reference TRBV18 and TRBJ2-2, the CDR3 gives the full variable domain: NAGVMQNPRHLVRRRGQEARLRCSPMKGHSHVYWYRQLPEEGLKFMVYLQKENIIDESGMPKERFSAEFPKEGPSILRIQQVVRGDSAAYFCASSPNMGLAGANTGELFFGEGSRLTVL.

The rearrangement links TRBV5-1 to TRBJ1-2; tentatively, D is TRBD1 (6 bases). The germline V and J ends were trimmed by 3 bases and 2 bases, with 14 bases remaining between them. The CDR3 is made up of 15 amino acids. Per the germline V gene, CDR1 is SGHRS and CDR2 is YFSETQ. The CDR3 region has the DNA TGCGCCAGCAGCTCCGGGGACACACTGAACTATGGCTACACCTTC. It specifies CASSSGDTLNYGYTF.

Only one count was recorded for this clone. This chain links TRBV18 with TRBJ1-2; D unresolved. Germline values: CDR1 KGHSH, CDR2 LQKENI. This CDR3 spans 13 amino acids. The ends were cut back, 4 bases at V and 1 base at J, with 7 bases in the middle. The CDR3 sequence is CASSQDVNYGYTF. The CDR3 DNA reads as TGTGCCAGCTCACAGGACGTTAACTATGGCTACACCTTC.

V usage is TRBV19 and J usage is TRBJ1-1; D possibly corresponds to TRBD1 (5 bases). This CDR3 has 13 residues. The germline CDR1 and CDR2 sequences are LNHDA and SQIVND (reference sequence). V shed 6 bases and J shed 5 bases, with 13 bases lying between them. As DNA, the CDR3 is TGTGCCAGTAGCAATACAGGAGGGACTGAAGCTTTCTTT. Amino acid sequence: CASSNTGGTEAFF.

This chain connects TRBV28 to TRBJ2-5; TRBD2 aligns across 14 bases. The V and J ends lost 8 bases and 4 bases, in that order; junction bases with no gene match: 9. Germline V lookup: CDR1 MDHEN, CDR2 SYDVKM. This CDR3 contains 16 residues. The CDR3 sequence is CASSTSGRAVGETQYF. The CDR3 region has the DNA TGTGCCAGCTCGACTAGCGGGAGGGCGGTGGGAGAGACCCAGTACTTC.

This chain links TRBV27 with TRBJ1-2; TRBD1 agrees at 7 bases. J gave up 3 bases and V 2 bases, and 6 bases lay outside the gene matches. Per germline, CDR1 MNHEY and CDR2 SMNVEV (reference sequence). The length of the CDR3 is 15 residues. DNA for the CDR3: TGTGCCAGCAGTTTACTGACAGGGAGTGACTATGGCTACACCTTC. As protein: CASSLLTGSDYGYTF.

The rearrangement uses TRBV7-9 and TRBJ2-7, with 9 bases aligning to TRBD1. With 8 bases clipped from V and 3 bases from J, the junction kept 5 bases outside the gene matches. The germline V gene encodes CDR1 SEHNR and CDR2 FQNEAQ (reference sequence). CDR3 size: 13 residues. CDR3 in DNA: TGTGCCAGCGGGAAGGACAGGGGCTACGAGCAGTACTTC. This sequence encodes CASGKDRGYEQYF.

This clone has only a few counts. The genes are TRBV5-4 and TRBJ2-1; 7 bases fit TRBD1. The CDR3 is 15 amino acids. From germline, CDR1 is SGHNT and CDR2 YYREEE (reference sequence). Losses at the gene ends were 4 bases for V and 0 bases for J; bases not matched to a gene: 4. CDR3 loop: CASSPDRSSYNEQFF. CDR3 nucleotides: TGTGCCAGCAGCCCGGACAGGAGCTCCTACAATGAGCAGTTCTTC.

This clone came up many times. The chain links TRBV5-1 to TRBJ2-4, with a weak D call TRBD2 (6 bases). Germline V gene sequence: CDR1 SGHRS, CDR2 YFSETQ. V lost 2 bases and J lost 5, with 11 bases in between. The CDR3 sequence is 14 residues long. CDR3 in DNA: TGCGCCAGCAGCTTAGCGGGCGGAGAAAACATTCAGTACTTC. Encoded protein: CASSLAGGENIQYF.

This chain links TRBV6-5 with TRBJ2-7, with a tentative D call TRBD1 (6 bases). The CDR3 runs to 14 residues. Trimming pared 5 bases from V and 3 bases from J, leaving 14 bases between. Germline CDR1 and CDR2: MNHEY and SVGAGI. CDR3 DNA: TGTGCCAGCAGTCTCCGGGACACACTCTACGAGCAGTACTTC. It encodes CASSLRDTLYEQYF.

This rearrangement joins TRBV27 to TRBJ1-3, with 10 bases identical to TRBD1. The germline gives CDR1 MNHEY, CDR2 SMNVEV (reference sequence). Trimming cost V 5 bases and J 2 bases; bases outside gene matches: 15. This CDR3 comprises 19 residues. This CDR3 is CASSPSGTGATFPGNTIYF. In nucleotides, the CDR3 is TGTGCCAGCAGTCCCTCCGGGACAGGGGCGACGTTTCCTGGAAACACCATATATTTT.

This rearrangement joins TRBV28 to TRBJ1-4, with TRBD1 as a possible D gene (6 bases). The germline V gene encodes CDR1 MDHEN and CDR2 SYDVKM. Deletions cut 5 bases from V and 8 bases from J, with 18 bases between. This CDR3 is 15 amino acids long. The CDR3 loop reads CASSPSGQFGEKLFF. For the CDR3, the DNA is TGTGCCAGCAGTCCATCAGGACAGTTTGGGGAAAAACTGTTTTTT. Full variable domain (outside the CDR3, taken from reference TRBV28 and TRBJ1-4): DVKVTQSSRYLVKRTGEKVFLECVQDMDHENMFWYRQDPGLGLRLIYFSYDVKMKEKGDIPEGYSVSREKKERFSLILESASTNQTSMYLCASSPSGQFGEKLFFGSGTQLSVL.

V usage is TRBV11-3 and J usage is TRBJ2-7; 12 bases are a match to TRBD2. CDR3 length: 16 amino acids. Germline CDR1 reads SGHNT; CDR2 reads YENEEA. J gave up 0 bases and V 0 bases, and 0 bases lay outside the gene matches. Written as DNA, the CDR3 is TGTGCCAGCAGCTTAGAGACTAGCGGGAGCTCCTACGAGCAGTACTTC. This codes for CASSLETSGSSYEQYF.

This clone has more than one count but fewer than ten. A far larger clone lies a single base away; this is likely a read error. The rearrangement links TRBV6-1 to TRBJ2-7; D might be TRBD1 (7 bases). This CDR3 region has 13 residues. Germline CDR1 reads MNHNS; CDR2 reads SASEGT. Deletions cut 7 bases from V and 5 bases from J, with 15 bases between. CDR3 sequence reads: CASTTGGGDEQYF. In DNA, the CDR3 is TGTGCCAGCACGACCGGAGGGGGCGACGAGCAGTACTTC.

This chain uses TRBV30 with TRBJ1-5; no reliable D call. V was cut by 2 bases and J by 2 bases, with 7 bases left in between. The length of the CDR3 is 13 residues. CDR1 and CDR2 from the germline V gene are GTSNPN and SVGIG (reference sequence). CDR3 nucleotide sequence: TGTGCCTGGAGTAATAAGGGCAATCAGCCCCAGCATTTT. Its protein is CAWSNKGNQPQHF.

This clone was seen a single time. The V call is TRBV5-1, the J call TRBJ2-7, with 10 bases fitting TRBD1. Germline V gives CDR1 SGHRS, CDR2 YFSETQ. This CDR3 spans 16 amino acids. The ends lost 2 bases at V and 5 bases at J; junction bases unmatched: 10. The CDR3 reads CASSFRTTGGIDEQYF. CDR3 in DNA: TGCGCCAGCAGCTTCCGCACGACAGGGGGCATCGACGAGCAGTACTTC.

V and J are TRBV11-3 and TRBJ2-3, with D possibly matching TRBD2 (5 bases). V was trimmed by 5 bases and J by 0 bases, leaving 9 bases between them. The CDR3 totals 14 residues. Per the germline V gene, CDR1 is SGHNT and CDR2 is YENEEA. CDR3 DNA sequence: TGTGCCAGCAGCCCCTGGGAGAGCACAGATACGCAGTATTTT. This codes for CASSPWESTDTQYF.

Remarks on this clone: Other DNA variants within this sample encode the same CDR3. The rearrangement links TRBV5-1 to TRBJ1-5; D is ambiguous. Germline CDR1 and CDR2: SGHRS and YFSETQ. This CDR3 is built from 15 residues. V lost 0 bases and J lost 1, with 8 bases in between. CDR3 sequence (DNA): TGCGCCAGCAGCTTGGGAGCGGGGAGCAATCAGCCCCAGCATTTT. It codes for CASSLGAGSNQPQHF.

This clone was detected a few times. The chain couples TRBV4-3 to TRBJ2-1; 11 nucleotides match TRBD2. After removal of 4 bases from V and 6 bases from J, the junction contained 5 bases not matched to a gene. Germline-derived CDR1 and CDR2 are LGHNA and YSLEER. This CDR3 has 15 amino acids. In DNA, the CDR3 is TGCGCCAGCAGCCGCACCGGGACTAGCGGCAATGAGCAGTTCTTC. Its translation: CASSRTGTSGNEQFF.

This chain links TRBV29-1 with TRBJ2-3; TRBD2 is a possible D gene (7 bases). There are 13 residues in the CDR3. Trimming removed 3 bases from V and 5 bases from J, with 12 bases in between. Germline lookup yields CDR1 SQVTM and CDR2 ANQGSEA. This chain's CDR3 is CSVDRGGEDTQYF. Here the CDR3 DNA reads TGCAGCGTTGATAGGGGGGGCGAAGATACGCAGTATTTT.